One sample yielded the 7 T cell receptor beta chains listed below, sequenced in a study of blood T cell repertoires in COVID-19. The assay was immunoSEQ multiplex PCR, and TCRdb's table has in-frame clones only and misses some. The sample contains more than 70,000 clones, roughly 90% of which appear only once. The source material was peripheral blood. All receptors come from an elderly woman with acute or convalescent COVID-19.

The chain combines TRBV18 with TRBJ1-5; 8 bases line up with TRBD1. This CDR3 spans 14 amino acids. The V gene end was trimmed by 6 bases and the J gene end by 0 bases; junction bases not matched to a gene: 1. In germline, CDR1 is KGHSH, CDR2 LQKENI. CDR3: CASSTGVSNQPQHF. CDR3 in DNA: TGTGCCAGCTCGACAGGGGTTAGCAATCAGCCCCAGCATTTT.

J is TRBJ2-2 and V is TRBV4-1; no clear D gene. The V end was cut by 0 bases, the J end by 5 bases, with 4 bases between. This CDR3 comprises 13 residues. Looked up from germline, CDR1 is MGHRA and CDR2 is YSYEKL. The CDR3 DNA follows: TGCGCCAGCAGCCAAGATTTAACCGGGGAGCTGTTTTTT. This translates into CASSQDLTGELFF.

The chain couples TRBV21-1 to TRBJ2-5; the table's D call TRBD1 went unverified against the DNA. TRBV21-1 is flagged as a pseudogene. The CDR3 spans 16 residues. CDR3 bases: TGTGCCAGCAGCCCTCCCCTGGACGAGGACAAAGAGACCCAGTACTTC. Encoded protein: CASSPPLDEDKETQYF.

The V and J genes are TRBV5-1 and TRBJ2-1, with a weak D call TRBD2 (6 bases). Germline assignment: CDR1 SGHRS and CDR2 YFSETQ. Trimming took 0 bases from V and 10 from J, leaving 8 bases between them. CDR3 size: 12 residues. The CDR3 DNA is TGCGCCAGCAGCTTGGGCGGGGCCGAGCAGTTCTTC. Its protein product is CASSLGGAEQFF.

The rearrangement joins TRBV9 to TRBJ1-3; D is unclear. Germline CDR1 SGDLS, CDR2 YYNGEE. The CDR3 covers 17 residues. Trimming stripped 4 bases from V and 5 bases from J, with 22 bases between. CDR3 protein: CASSSVPGGSGRNTIYF. The CDR3 nucleotides read TGTGCCAGCAGCTCAGTACCGGGAGGAAGTGGCAGAAACACCATATATTTT.

The CDR3 spells CASSPTPEPQHF. The CDR3 DNA reads TGTGCCAGCTCACCGACTCCTGAGCCCCAGCATTTT. The rearrangement uses TRBV18 and TRBJ1-5; D gene ambiguous. The CDR3 runs to 12 residues. V gave up 3 bases and J gave up 8 bases, with 8 bases separating them. The germline V gene encodes CDR1 KGHSH and CDR2 LQKENI.

The genes are TRBV10-3 and TRBJ1-4, with TRBD1 identical over 9 bases. V was pared by 0 bases and J by 8 bases, with 4 bases of the junction left unmatched. Germline CDR1 ENHRY, CDR2 SYGVKD. There are 15 residues in the CDR3. The CDR3 here is CAISESRTGVEKLFF. The CDR3 DNA reads TGTGCCATCAGTGAGTCCCGGACAGGGGTCGAAAAACTGTTTTTT.